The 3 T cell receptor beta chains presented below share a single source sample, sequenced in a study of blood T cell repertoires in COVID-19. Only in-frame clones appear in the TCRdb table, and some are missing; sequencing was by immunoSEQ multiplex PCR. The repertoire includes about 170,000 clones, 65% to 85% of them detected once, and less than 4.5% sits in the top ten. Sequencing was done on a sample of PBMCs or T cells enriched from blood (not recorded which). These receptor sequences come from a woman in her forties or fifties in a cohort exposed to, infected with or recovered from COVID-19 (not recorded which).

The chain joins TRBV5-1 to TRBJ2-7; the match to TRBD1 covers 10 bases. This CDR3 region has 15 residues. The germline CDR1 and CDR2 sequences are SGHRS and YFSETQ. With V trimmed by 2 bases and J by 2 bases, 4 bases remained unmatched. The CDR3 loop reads CASSFDGTGAYEQYF. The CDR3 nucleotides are TGCGCCAGCAGCTTCGACGGGACAGGGGCCTACGAGCAGTACTTC.

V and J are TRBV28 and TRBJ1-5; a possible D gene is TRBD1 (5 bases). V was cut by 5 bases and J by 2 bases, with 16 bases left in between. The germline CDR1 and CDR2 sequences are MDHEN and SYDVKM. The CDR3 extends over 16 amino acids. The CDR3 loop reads CASSRNRRGGNQPQHF. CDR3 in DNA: TGTGCCAGCAGTAGAAACAGGCGAGGAGGCAATCAGCCCCAGCATTTT. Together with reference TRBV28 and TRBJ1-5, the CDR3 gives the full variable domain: DVKVTQSSRYLVKRTGEKVFLECVQDMDHENMFWYRQDPGLGLRLIYFSYDVKMKEKGDIPEGYSVSREKKERFSLILESASTNQTSMYLCASSRNRRGGNQPQHFGDGTRLSIL.

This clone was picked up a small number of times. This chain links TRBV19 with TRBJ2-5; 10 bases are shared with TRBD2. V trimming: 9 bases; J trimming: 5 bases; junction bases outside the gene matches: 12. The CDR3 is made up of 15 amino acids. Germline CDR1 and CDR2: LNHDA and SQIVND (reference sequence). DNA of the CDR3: TGTGCCAGCCAAGGGACTAGCGATAGTAGGGAGACCCAGTACTTC. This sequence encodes CASQGTSDSRETQYF.